The 15 T cell receptor beta chains below all came from one sample that was sequenced in a study of T-cell memory formation after mild COVID-19. TCRdb recomputed calls from the 5' RACE reads with MiXCR, one row per CDR3 protein. The sample lists just over 300,000 distinct CDR3 sequences, just under 20% occurring once. Sequencing was performed on PBMCs or a T cell subset sorted from them (not recorded which). Source of these receptors: a man aged 18 to 30 who had mild COVID-19 (a few samples of this study predate the infection). Cell type and time point are not known.

This clonotype was detected only a few times. This chain links TRBV10-3 with TRBJ2-7; 11 nucleotides align to TRBD1. This CDR3 region has 14 residues. Germline assignment: CDR1 ENHRY and CDR2 SYGVKD. Germline trimming cut 6 bases from V and 4 bases from J; bases unmatched to any gene: 5. The CDR3 reads CAIRGQGAFYEQYF. As DNA, the CDR3 is TGTGCCATCAGAGGACAGGGGGCATTTTACGAGCAGTACTTC.

CDR3 residues: CASSRRGTGREETQYF. The CDR3 DNA is TGCGCCAGCAGCCGGAGGGGGACAGGGAGAGAAGAGACCCAGTACTTC. This chain uses TRBV4-1 with TRBJ2-5; 9 nucleotides match TRBD1. The V segment lost 4 bases and the J segment 3 bases; nucleotides outside the gene matches: 9. The germline CDR1 and CDR2 sequences are MGHRA and YSYEKL. The CDR3 contains 16 residues.

This clonotype showed up many times. The CDR3 bases are TGTGCCAGCCGAGGACAGGGGGCCTACGAGCAGTACTTC. Its protein product is CASRGQGAYEQYF. The chain uses TRBV7-9 and TRBJ2-7; 10 nucleotides align to TRBD1. J lost 2 bases, V lost 8 bases, and 3 bases had no gene match. CDR3 length equals 13 residues. Germline V gene data show CDR1 as SEHNR and CDR2 as FQNEAQ (reference sequence).

V gene TRBV25-1 combines with J gene TRBJ1-2; D may be TRBD1 (5 bases). CDR1 is MGHDK, CDR2 SYGVNS, per germline. With 9 bases removed from V and 0 bases from J, the gap between germline ends came to 11 bases. The CDR3 extends over 13 amino acids. The CDR3 DNA follows: TGTGCCAGTCAGACAGATTCTAACTATGGCTACACCTTC. This encodes CASQTDSNYGYTF.

This clonotype occurred a few times. This chain joins TRBV4-3 and TRBJ2-5; D ambiguous. Deletions cut 4 bases from V and 4 bases from J, with 16 bases between. The CDR3 totals 15 residues. Germline V gene sequence: CDR1 LGHNA, CDR2 YSLEER. The CDR3 sequence is CASSRLHTGGETQYF. CDR3 nucleotide sequence: TGCGCCAGCAGCCGCTTGCATACCGGTGGAGAGACCCAGTACTTC.

Only a few counts were recorded for this clonotype. The chain carries TRBV5-1 and TRBJ2-5; 10 nucleotides agree with TRBD1. V was clipped by 4 bases and J by 1 base; unmatched bases: 7. The CDR3 spans 16 residues. Per the germline V gene, CDR1 is SGHRS and CDR2 is YFSETQ. This CDR3 is CASSRGDRGTQETQYF. For the CDR3, the DNA is TGCGCCAGCAGCCGGGGGGACAGGGGAACCCAAGAGACCCAGTACTTC.

This clonotype was detected only a few times. The gene calls are TRBV5-1 and TRBJ2-1; 12 bases fit TRBD1. With V trimmed by 1 base and J by 9 bases, 8 bases remained unmatched. Germline V lookup: CDR1 SGHRS, CDR2 YFSETQ. The CDR3 has 16 residues. The CDR3 sequence is CASSLSMGQGAGEQFF. The CDR3 DNA follows: TGCGCCAGCAGCTTGAGTATGGGACAGGGGGCCGGTGAGCAGTTCTTC. The full variable domain, with the rest looked up from reference TRBV5-1 and TRBJ2-1, is KAGVTQTPRYLIKTRGQQVTLSCSPISGHRSVSWYQQTPGQGLQFLFEYFSETQRNKGNFPGRFSGRQFSNSRSEMNVSTLELGDSALYLCASSLSMGQGAGEQFFGPGTRLTVL.

This clonotype was seen a few times. The chain employs TRBV12-3 or TRBV12-4 and TRBJ1-2, with D perhaps matching TRBD1 (6 bases). V lost 3 bases and J 8 bases, leaving 31 bases between the germline ends. The CDR3 has 19 amino acids. CDR3 coding DNA: TGTGCCAGCAGTTTCCCCCCTCGAGACAGGAAAATATGTATTGGGGGCTACACCTTC. Translating gives CASSFPPRDRKICIGGYTF.

V gene TRBV20-1 combines with J gene TRBJ2-7; D is perhaps TRBD2 (6 bases). Germline V gene data show CDR1 as DFQATT and CDR2 as SNEGSKA (reference sequence). This CDR3 comprises 15 residues. Trimming left V 5 bases short and J 0 bases short, with 17 bases between. The CDR3 sequence: CSAEFSGPLSYEQYF. The CDR3 DNA sequence: TGCAGTGCTGAGTTTAGCGGTCCCCTCTCCTACGAGCAGTACTTC.

This clonotype was found many times. V is TRBV7-3 and J is TRBJ2-1; 8 bases align to TRBD2. This CDR3 comprises 15 residues. With 5 bases clipped from V and 0 bases from J, the junction kept 3 bases outside the gene matches. The germline CDR1 and CDR2 sequences are SGHTA and FQGTGA. CDR3 DNA sequence: TGTGCCAGCAGCCCCCTAGCGGGCTCCTACAATGAGCAGTTCTTC. Encoded protein: CASSPLAGSYNEQFF.

This chain uses TRBV11-2 with TRBJ2-3, with 7 bases lining up with TRBD2. V shed 4 bases, J shed 0 bases, and the junction held 13 bases outside the gene matches. The CDR3 spans 18 residues. CDR1 is SGHAT, CDR2 FQNNGV, per germline. CDR3 DNA: TGTGCCAGCAGCTCCCCAGTCGGGGGGTCTATCAGCACAGATACGCAGTATTTT. Protein product: CASSSPVGGSISTDTQYF.

This chain joins TRBV27 and TRBJ2-3; tentative D call: TRBD2 (5 bases). This CDR3 spans 16 amino acids. V was shortened by 6 bases and J by 0 bases, with 16 bases between the two germline ends. Per the germline V gene, CDR1 is MNHEY and CDR2 is SMNVEV (reference sequence). The CDR3: CASRSSSVPSTDTQYF. The CDR3 nucleotides read TGTGCCAGCAGGAGCAGTAGCGTACCTAGCACAGATACGCAGTATTTT.

This chain uses TRBV5-1 with TRBJ2-3; TRBD1 matches at 9 bases. CDR1 SGHRS and CDR2 YFSETQ come from the germline V gene. Losses at the gene ends were 3 bases for V and 7 bases for J; bases not matched to a gene: 3. The length of the CDR3 is 13 residues. This CDR3 is CASSSGTGNTQYF. The CDR3 nucleotides are TGCGCCAGCAGCTCCGGGACAGGGAATACGCAGTATTTT.

This clonotype was seen a handful of times. The chain joins TRBV7-3 to TRBJ2-1; 8 bases are a match to TRBD1. This CDR3 comprises 15 residues. V gave up 4 bases and J gave up 5 bases; unmatched junction bases: 7. Germline V gene sequence: CDR1 SGHTA, CDR2 FQGTGA. The DNA for the CDR3 is TGTGCCAGCAGCTCCCAGACAGGGGTTAACAATGAGCAGTTCTTC. Amino acid sequence: CASSSQTGVNNEQFF.

This clonotype has just a few counts. The J gene is TRBJ2-3, the V gene TRBV4-2; D is perhaps TRBD1 or TRBD2 (5 bases each). Trimming stripped 1 base from V and 3 bases from J, with 11 bases between. Germline V gives CDR1 LGHNA, CDR2 YNFKEQ. CDR3 size: 15 residues. The CDR3 DNA reads TGTGCCAGCAGCCAAGCTGGGGGAGCAACAGATACGCAGTATTTT. Translated: CASSQAGGATDTQYF.